These 10 T cell receptor beta chains were all obtained from the same sample, sequenced in a study of radiotherapy plus CTLA-4 blockade in lung cancer. Only in-frame clones appear in the TCRdb table, and some are missing; sequencing was by immunoSEQ multiplex PCR. The table shows roughly 45,000 clones, with roughly 60% occurring only once. This specimen was peripheral blood, taken from a patient treated with radiotherapy plus ipilimumab. The receptor set was obtained from a human donor with non-small cell lung cancer who had a partial response to radiotherapy plus ipilimumab.

The chain couples TRBV6-5 to TRBJ2-3, with 9 nucleotides matching TRBD2. Germline-derived CDR1 and CDR2 are MNHEY and SVGAGI. V lost 1 base to trimming and J lost 1 base; unmatched junction nucleotides: 3. The CDR3 length is 16 residues. CDR3 sequence (DNA): TGTGCCAGCAGTTACTTCGCGGGGGGGCGCACAGATACGCAGTATTTT. This sequence encodes CASSYFAGGRTDTQYF.

This chain uses TRBV2 with TRBJ2-1, with TRBD1 identical over 9 bases. This CDR3 has 13 residues. The trim removed 6 bases at V and 11 bases at J, leaving 8 bases unmatched. Germline V lookup: CDR1 SNHLY, CDR2 FYNNEI. CDR3 loop: CASRPGTGIKQFF. Here the CDR3 DNA reads TGTGCCAGCAGACCCGGGACAGGGATCAAGCAGTTCTTC.

CDR3 nucleotide sequence: TGTGCAAGTCGCTTAGGCATGCGGGAGAGGAGATCCACAGATACGCAGTATTTT. Its protein product is CASRLGMRERRSTDTQYF. The chain is built from TRBV12-2 and TRBJ2-3; no check of the table's D call, TRBD2, against the DNA was made. TRBV12-2 is labeled a pseudogene. The CDR3 loop spans 18 amino acids.

The gene calls are TRBV11-1 and TRBJ1-5; D perhaps matches TRBD1 (5 bases). V was cut by 9 bases and J by 5 bases, with 14 bases left in between. The germline gives CDR1 SGHAT, CDR2 FQDESV (reference sequence). The CDR3 is 13 residues long. The CDR3 nucleotides read TGTGCCAGTTCAGGAGGGGTGGATCAGCCCCAGCATTTT. Its translation: CASSGGVDQPQHF.

This chain uses TRBV13 with TRBJ2-5; 7 nucleotides line up with TRBD2. Germline CDR1 reads PRHDT; CDR2 reads FYEKMQ (reference sequence). CDR3 length: 14 amino acids. J gave up 5 bases and V 5 bases, and 8 bases lay outside the gene matches. This CDR3 is CASSIGGSLETQYF. For the CDR3, the DNA is TGTGCCAGCAGCATCGGCGGGAGCTTGGAGACCCAGTACTTC.

This sequence joins TRBV5-1 and TRBJ1-1; TRBD1 is a possible D gene (6 bases). Per the germline V gene, CDR1 is SGHRS and CDR2 is YFSETQ. V lost 4 bases and J 4 bases, leaving 11 bases between the germline ends. The CDR3 contains 13 residues. The CDR3 nucleotides are TGCGCCAGCAGCCTACGAGGGGGCACTGAAGCTTTCTTT. Amino acids: CASSLRGGTEAFF.

This clone has just a few counts. This rearrangement joins TRBV11-2 to TRBJ2-5; 7 nucleotides line up with TRBD1. The CDR3 is 17 residues long. The germline gives CDR1 SGHAT, CDR2 FQNNGV. With V trimmed by 1 base and J by 2 bases, 10 bases remained unmatched. CDR3 in DNA: TGTGCCAGCAGCTTAGTCCCCGACCACAGGGGTCAAGAGACCCAGTACTTC. As protein: CASSLVPDHRGQETQYF.

This chain links TRBV7-6 with TRBJ2-1; D possibly corresponds to TRBD1 (6 bases). Trimming took off 4 bases at V and 0 bases at J, with 19 bases between the two ends. Germline V gene lookup returns CDR1 SGHVS and CDR2 FNYEAQ. This CDR3 comprises 18 residues. As DNA, the CDR3 is TGTGCCAGCAGCTCACTTCCCCGGACAGCAAGCTCCTACAATGAGCAGTTCTTC. Amino acids: CASSSLPRTASSYNEQFF.

By its share, this clone is medium-sized. J is TRBJ1-6 and V is TRBV7-9; 8 nucleotides match TRBD1. The length of the CDR3 is 17 residues. CDR1 and CDR2 from the germline V gene are SEHNR and FQNEAQ (reference sequence). J was trimmed by 9 bases and V by 3 bases; bases with no gene match: 13. Here the CDR3 reads CASSFHDRTGPSSPLHF. The CDR3 bases are TGTGCCAGCAGCTTCCACGATCGGACAGGGCCTAGTTCACCCCTCCACTTT.

The rearrangement joins TRBV9 to TRBJ2-7, with 7 positions matching TRBD2. Unmatched junction bases numbered 6, after V lost 1 base and J lost 2 bases. The CDR3 spans 15 residues. Germline assignment: CDR1 SGDLS and CDR2 YYNGEE. CDR3 loop: CASSVRAGTPYEQYF. CDR3 sequence (DNA): TGTGCCAGCAGCGTAAGAGCGGGGACCCCCTACGAGCAGTACTTC.